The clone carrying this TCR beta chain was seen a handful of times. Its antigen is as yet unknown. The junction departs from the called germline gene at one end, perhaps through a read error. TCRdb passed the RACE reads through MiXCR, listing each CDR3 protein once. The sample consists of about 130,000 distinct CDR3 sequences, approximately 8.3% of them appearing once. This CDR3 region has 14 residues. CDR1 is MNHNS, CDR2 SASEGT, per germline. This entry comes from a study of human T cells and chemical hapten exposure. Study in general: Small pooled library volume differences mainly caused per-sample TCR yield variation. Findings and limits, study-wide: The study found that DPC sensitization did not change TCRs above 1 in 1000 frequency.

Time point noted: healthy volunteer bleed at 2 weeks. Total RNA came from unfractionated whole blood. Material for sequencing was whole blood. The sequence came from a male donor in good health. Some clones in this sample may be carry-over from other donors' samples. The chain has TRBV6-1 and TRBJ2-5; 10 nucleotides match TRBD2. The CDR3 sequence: CAGSAGTSEETQYF. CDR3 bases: TGTGCCGGCAGTGCCGGGACTAGCGAAGAGACCCAGTACTTC.